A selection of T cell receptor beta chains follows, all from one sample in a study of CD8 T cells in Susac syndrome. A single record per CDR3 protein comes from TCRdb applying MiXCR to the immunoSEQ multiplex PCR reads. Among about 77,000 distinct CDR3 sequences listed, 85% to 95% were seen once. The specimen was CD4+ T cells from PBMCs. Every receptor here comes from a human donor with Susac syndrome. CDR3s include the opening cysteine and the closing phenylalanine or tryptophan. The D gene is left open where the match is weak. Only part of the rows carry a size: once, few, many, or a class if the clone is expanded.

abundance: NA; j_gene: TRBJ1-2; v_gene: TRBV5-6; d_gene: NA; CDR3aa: CASSLGGGASYGYTF; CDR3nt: TGTGCCAGCAGCTTGGGAGGAGGGGCCTCCTATGGCTACACCTTC
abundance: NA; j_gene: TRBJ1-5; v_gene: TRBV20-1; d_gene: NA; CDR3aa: CSARRGGLPDQHF; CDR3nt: TGCAGTGCCCGAAGGGGTGGACTTCCTGACCAGCATTTT
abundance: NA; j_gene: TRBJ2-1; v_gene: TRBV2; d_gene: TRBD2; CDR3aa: CASSEVRFSGGAIEQFF; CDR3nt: TGTGCCAGCAGTGAAGTAAGGTTTAGCGGGGGGGCTATTGAGCAGTTCTTC
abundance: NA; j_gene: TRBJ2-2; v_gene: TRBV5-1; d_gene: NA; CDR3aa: CASSPLANTGELFF; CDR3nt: TGCGCCAGCAGCCCTCTAGCGAACACCGGGGAGCTGTTTTTT
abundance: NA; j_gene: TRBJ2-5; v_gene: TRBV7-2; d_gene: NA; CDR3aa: CASSLVGLKETQYF; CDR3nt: TGTGCCAGCAGCTTAGTGGGACTGAAAGAGACCCAGTACTTC
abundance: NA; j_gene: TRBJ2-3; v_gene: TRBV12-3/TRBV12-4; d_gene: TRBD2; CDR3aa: CASSLLIAGGSTDTQYF; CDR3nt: TGTGCCAGCAGTTTGCTGATAGCGGGAGGGAGCACAGATACGCAGTATTTT
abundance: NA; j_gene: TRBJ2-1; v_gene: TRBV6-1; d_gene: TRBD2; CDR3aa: CASSPTWTSGPTHSYNEQFF; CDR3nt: TGTGCCAGCAGTCCGACTTGGACTAGCGGGCCTACTCATTCCTACAATGAGCAGTTCTTC
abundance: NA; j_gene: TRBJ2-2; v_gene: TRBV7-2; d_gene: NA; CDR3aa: CASSQIPGVGSGELFF; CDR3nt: TGTGCCAGCAGCCAGATCCCGGGGGTAGGGTCCGGGGAGCTGTTTTTT
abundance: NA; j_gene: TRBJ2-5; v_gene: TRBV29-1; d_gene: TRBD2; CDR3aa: CSVVGGAETQYF; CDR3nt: TGCAGCGTTGTCGGGGGGGCGGAGACCCAGTACTTC
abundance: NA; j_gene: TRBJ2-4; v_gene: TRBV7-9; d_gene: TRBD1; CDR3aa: CASSFYTGVAKNIQYF; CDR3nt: TGTGCCAGCAGCTTCTATACAGGGGTAGCCAAAAACATTCAGTACTTC
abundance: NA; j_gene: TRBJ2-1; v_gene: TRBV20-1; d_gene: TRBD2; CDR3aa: CSARTAGGLGSRSYNEQFF; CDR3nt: TGCAGTGCTAGAACCGCGGGAGGATTAGGTTCCAGGTCCTACAATGAGCAGTTCTTC
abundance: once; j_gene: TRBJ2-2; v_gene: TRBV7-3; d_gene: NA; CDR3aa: CASFQLGMGELFF; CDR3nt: TGTGCCAGCTTTCAACTAGGGATGGGGGAGCTGTTTTTT
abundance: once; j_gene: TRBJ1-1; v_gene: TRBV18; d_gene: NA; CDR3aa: CASETQQNTEAFF; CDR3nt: TGTGCCAGTGAGACACAGCAGAACACTGAAGCTTTCTTT
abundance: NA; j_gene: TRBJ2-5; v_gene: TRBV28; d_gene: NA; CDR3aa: CASSLTASGGRETQYF; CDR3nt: TGTGCCAGCAGTTTAACGGCTAGTGGGGGGAGAGAGACCCAGTACTTC
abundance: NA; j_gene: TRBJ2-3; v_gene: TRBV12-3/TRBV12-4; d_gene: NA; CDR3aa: CASSLVALGKEDTQYF; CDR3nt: TGTGCCAGCAGTTTAGTCGCCCTGGGAAAAGAGGATACGCAGTATTTT
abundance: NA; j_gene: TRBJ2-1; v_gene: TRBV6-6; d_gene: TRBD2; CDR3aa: CAIQAERGGNNEQFF; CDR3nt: TGTGCCATCCAGGCGGAGCGGGGAGGAAACAATGAGCAGTTCTTC
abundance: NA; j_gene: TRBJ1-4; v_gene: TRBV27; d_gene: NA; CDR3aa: CASSFDSSYTNEKLFF; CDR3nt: TGTGCCAGCAGTTTCGACTCGTCGTACACTAATGAAAAACTGTTTTTT
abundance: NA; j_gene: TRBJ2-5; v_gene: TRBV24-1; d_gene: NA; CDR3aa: CATSDLTAGETQYF; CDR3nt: TGTGCCACCAGTGATTTAACAGCCGGGGAGACCCAGTACTTC
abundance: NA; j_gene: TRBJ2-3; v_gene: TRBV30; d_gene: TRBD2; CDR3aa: CAWGRAGVGDTQYF; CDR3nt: TGTGCCTGGGGGCGAGCGGGAGTGGGAGATACGCAGTATTTT
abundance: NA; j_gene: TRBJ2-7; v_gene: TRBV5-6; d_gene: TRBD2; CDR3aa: CASRRRGTTSGGNLYEQYF; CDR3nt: TGTGCCAGCAGGCGCAGGGGGACGACTAGCGGGGGGAACCTCTACGAGCAGTACTTC
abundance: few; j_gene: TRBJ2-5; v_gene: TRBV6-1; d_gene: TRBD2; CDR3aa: CASRRTSGGAAETQYF; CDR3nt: TGTGCCAGCAGGAGGACTAGCGGGGGGGCCGCAGAGACCCAGTACTTC
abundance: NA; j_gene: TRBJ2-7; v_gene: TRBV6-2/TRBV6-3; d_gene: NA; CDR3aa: CASSYSNSLREQYF; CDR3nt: TGTGCCAGCAGTTACTCGAACAGTCTACGCGAGCAGTACTTC
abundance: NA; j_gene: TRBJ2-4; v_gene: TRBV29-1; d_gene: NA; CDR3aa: CSVEFQGTTQYF; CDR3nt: TGCAGCGTTGAATTCCAGGGGACCACTCAGTACTTC
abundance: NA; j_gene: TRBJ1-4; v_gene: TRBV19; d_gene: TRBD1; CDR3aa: CASKGQGARTNEKLFF; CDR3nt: TGTGCCTCTAAAGGACAGGGGGCGCGGACTAATGAAAAACTGTTTTTT
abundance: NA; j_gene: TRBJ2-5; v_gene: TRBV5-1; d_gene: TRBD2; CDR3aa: CASSREPSQETQYF; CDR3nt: TGCGCCAGCTCGCGGGAGCCGTCCCAAGAGACCCAGTACTTC
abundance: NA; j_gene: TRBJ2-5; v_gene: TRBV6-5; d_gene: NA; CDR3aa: CASSNGRTPRWETQYF; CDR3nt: TGTGCCAGCAGTAACGGACGGACACCCCGATGGGAGACCCAGTACTTC
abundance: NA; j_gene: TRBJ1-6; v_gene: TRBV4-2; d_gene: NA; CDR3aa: CASSQDLGLPGALHF; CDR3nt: TGTGCCAGCAGCCAAGATCTTGGACTCCCTGGGGCCCTCCACTTT
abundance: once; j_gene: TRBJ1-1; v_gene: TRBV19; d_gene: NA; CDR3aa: CASSMARKAFF; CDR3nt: TGTGCCAGTAGTATGGCCCGGAAGGCTTTCTTT
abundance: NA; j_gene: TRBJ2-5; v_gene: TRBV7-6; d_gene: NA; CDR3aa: CASSLMGTGVRRETQYF; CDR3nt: TGTGCCAGCAGCTTAATGGGGACGGGAGTGCGGAGAGAGACCCAGTACTTC
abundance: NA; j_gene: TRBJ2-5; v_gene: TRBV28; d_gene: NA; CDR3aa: CASILGAARGQTQYF; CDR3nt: TGTGCCAGCATCCTCGGGGCGGCCCGGGGACAGACCCAGTACTTC
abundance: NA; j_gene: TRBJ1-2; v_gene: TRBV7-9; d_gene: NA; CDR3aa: CASSPRDNGYTF; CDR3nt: TGTGCCAGCAGCCCCCGGGACAATGGCTACACCTTC
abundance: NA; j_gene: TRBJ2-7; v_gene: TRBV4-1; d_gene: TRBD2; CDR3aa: CASSQRTLTSGGSYEQYF; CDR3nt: TGCGCCAGCAGCCAACGCACCCTTACTAGCGGGGGCTCCTACGAGCAGTACTTC
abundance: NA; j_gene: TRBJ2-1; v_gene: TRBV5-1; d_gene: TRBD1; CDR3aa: CASSMTAKQGNEQFF; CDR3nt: TGCGCCAGCAGCATGACCGCGAAACAGGGGAATGAGCAGTTCTTC
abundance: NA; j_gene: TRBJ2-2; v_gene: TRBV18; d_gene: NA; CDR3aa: CASSPRSQGITGELFF; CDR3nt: TGTGCCAGCTCACCACGGAGTCAGGGAATCACCGGGGAGCTGTTTTTT
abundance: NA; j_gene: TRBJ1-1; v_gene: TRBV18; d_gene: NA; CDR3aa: CASSPPQGRRTEAFF; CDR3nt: TGTGCCAGCTCACCACCGCAGGGTAGGAGAACTGAAGCTTTCTTT
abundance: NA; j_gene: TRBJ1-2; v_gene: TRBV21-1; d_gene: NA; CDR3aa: CASSRNQELEDYGYTF; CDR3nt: TGTGCCAGCAGCAGAAACCAGGAATTGGAGGACTATGGCTACACCTTC
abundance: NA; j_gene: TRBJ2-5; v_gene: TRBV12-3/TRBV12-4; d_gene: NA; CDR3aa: CASSLSPPSGWQETQYF; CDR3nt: TGTGCCAGCAGTTTGTCCCCGCCCAGTGGGTGGCAAGAGACCCAGTACTTC
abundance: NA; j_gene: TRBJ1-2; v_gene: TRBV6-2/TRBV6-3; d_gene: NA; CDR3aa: CASSYSGRASYGYTF; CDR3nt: TGTGCCAGCAGTTACTCAGGCAGGGCGAGCTATGGCTACACCTTC
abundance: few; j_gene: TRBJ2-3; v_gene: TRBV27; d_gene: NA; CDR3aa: CASSFGGGTDTQYF; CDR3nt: TGTGCCAGCAGTTTTGGGGGAGGAACAGATACGCAGTATTTT
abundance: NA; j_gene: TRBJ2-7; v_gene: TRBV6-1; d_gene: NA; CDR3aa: CASSSRSPPYEQYF; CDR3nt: TGTGCCAGCAGCTCAAGATCCCCCCCCTACGAGCAGTACTTC
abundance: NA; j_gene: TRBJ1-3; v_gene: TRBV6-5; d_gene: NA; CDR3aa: CASSYSRGGRGGNTIYF; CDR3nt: TGTGCCAGCAGTTACTCCCGGGGAGGCCGGGGTGGAAACACCATATATTTT
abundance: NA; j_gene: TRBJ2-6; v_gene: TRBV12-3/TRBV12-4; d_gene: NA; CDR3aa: CASSLSGFSGANVLTF; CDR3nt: TGTGCCAGCAGTTTATCCGGGTTCTCTGGGGCCAACGTCCTGACTTTC
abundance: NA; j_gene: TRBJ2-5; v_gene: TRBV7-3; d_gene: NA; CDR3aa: CASSLKWGTDETQYF; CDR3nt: TGTGCCAGCAGCTTAAAGTGGGGTACAGATGAGACCCAGTACTTC
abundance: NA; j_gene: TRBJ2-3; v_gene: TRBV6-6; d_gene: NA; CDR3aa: CASSRPPVTDTQYF; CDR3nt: TGTGCCAGCTCTCGACCCCCGGTAACAGATACGCAGTATTTT
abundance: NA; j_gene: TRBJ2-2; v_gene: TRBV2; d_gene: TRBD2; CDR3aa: CASSPGLAGLNTGELFF; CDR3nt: TGTGCCAGCAGTCCGGGACTAGCGGGACTGAACACCGGGGAGCTGTTTTTT